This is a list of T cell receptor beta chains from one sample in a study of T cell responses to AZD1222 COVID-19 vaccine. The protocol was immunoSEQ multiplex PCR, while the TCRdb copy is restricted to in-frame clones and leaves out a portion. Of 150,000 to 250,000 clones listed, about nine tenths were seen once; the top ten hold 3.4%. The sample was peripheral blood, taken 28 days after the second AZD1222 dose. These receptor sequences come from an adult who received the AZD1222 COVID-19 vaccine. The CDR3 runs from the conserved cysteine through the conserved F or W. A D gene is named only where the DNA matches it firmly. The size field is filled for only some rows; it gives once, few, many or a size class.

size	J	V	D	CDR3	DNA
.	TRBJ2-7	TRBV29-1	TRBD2	CSVSPRLAPSPGEQYF	TGCAGCGTTTCTCCGAGACTAGCTCCGAGTCCGGGGGAGCAGTACTTC
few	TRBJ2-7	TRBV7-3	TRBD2	CASSLASGGQGKQYF	TGTGCCAGCAGCTTGGCTAGCGGGGGCCAGGGGAAGCAGTACTTC
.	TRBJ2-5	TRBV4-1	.	CASSQGDLGPLADQYF	TGCGCCAGCAGCCAAGGGGACTTGGGGCCCCTTGCAGACCAGTACTTC
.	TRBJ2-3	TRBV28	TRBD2	CANPSGPGQHDTQYF	TGTGCCAACCCTAGCGGACCCGGCCAACACGATACGCAGTATTTT
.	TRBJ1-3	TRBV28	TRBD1	CASSSHGTDGGNTIYF	TGTGCCAGCAGTTCCCACGGGACAGATGGTGGAAACACCATATATTTT
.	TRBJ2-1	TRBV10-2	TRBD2	CASRPPGTSNYNEQFF	TGCGCCAGCAGGCCGCCCGGGACTAGCAATTACAATGAGCAGTTCTTC
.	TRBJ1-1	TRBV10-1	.	CASSNGRAFEANTEAFF	TGCGCCAGCAGTAACGGAAGGGCGTTCGAGGCAAACACTGAAGCTTTCTTT
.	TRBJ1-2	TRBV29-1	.	CSVRREANYGYTF	TGCAGCGTTAGACGAGAAGCTAACTATGGCTACACCTTC
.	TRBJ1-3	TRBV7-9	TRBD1	CASSVSRQGTGNTIYF	TGTGCCAGCAGCGTTTCGCGACAGGGTACAGGAAACACCATATATTTT
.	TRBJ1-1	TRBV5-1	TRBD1	CASSLQTGGTEAFF	TGCGCCAGCAGCTTGCAGACAGGGGGCACTGAAGCTTTCTTT
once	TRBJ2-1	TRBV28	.	CASSLLPQGSSYNEQFF	TGTGCCAGCAGTTTATTGCCACAAGGGAGCTCCTACAATGAGCAGTTCTTC